A single TCR beta chain is shown here with its context. Its cognate antigen is unknown. The second PCR ran 7 to 11 cycles with a sample-barcoded 5' primer and J-beta primers. TCRdb re-called the 5' RACE reads with MiXCR, one entry per CDR3 protein. The sample comprises 1.5 million to 2 million distinct CDR3 sequences, about two fifths of which are singletons, and roughly 23% rests with the top ten. The source of the sample is a study of blood T cells in healthy people across ages. Study conclusions and caveats: A roughly linear fall in TCR beta diversity per million T cells was seen with increasing age. Diversity was higher, and naive CD4+ cells more numerous, in long-lived donors than in aged donors.

Germline assignment: CDR1 MNHEY and CDR2 SVGAGI. The CDR3 has 14 residues. V dropped 0 bases and J dropped 1 base, with 7 bases sitting between them. The chain is built from TRBV6-5 and TRBJ2-7; D gene unclear. The sequencing sample was made of blood. The receptor was isolated from a human donor in good health. CDR3 amino acids: CASSYSSSSYEQYF. The CDR3 DNA sequence: TGTGCCAGCAGTTACTCTTCTTCATCCTACGAGCAGTACTTC.